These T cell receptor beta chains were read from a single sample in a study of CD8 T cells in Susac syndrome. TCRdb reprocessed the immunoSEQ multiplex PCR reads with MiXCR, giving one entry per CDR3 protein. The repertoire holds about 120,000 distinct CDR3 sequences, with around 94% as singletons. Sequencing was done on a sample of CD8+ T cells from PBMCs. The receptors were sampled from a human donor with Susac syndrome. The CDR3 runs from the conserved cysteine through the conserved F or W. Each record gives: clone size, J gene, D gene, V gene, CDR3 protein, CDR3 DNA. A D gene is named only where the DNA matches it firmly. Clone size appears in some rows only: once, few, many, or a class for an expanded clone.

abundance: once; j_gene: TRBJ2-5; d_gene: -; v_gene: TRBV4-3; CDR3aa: CASSQVMAVQETQYF; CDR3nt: TGCGCCAGCAGCCAAGTTATGGCGGTACAAGAGACCCAGTACTTC
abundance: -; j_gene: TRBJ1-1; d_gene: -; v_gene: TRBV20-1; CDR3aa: CSARGLPGTEAFF; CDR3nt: TGCAGTGCTAGAGGGTTACCTGGCACTGAAGCTTTCTTT
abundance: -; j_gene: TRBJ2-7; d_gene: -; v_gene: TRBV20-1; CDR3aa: CSARDLRRDEQYF; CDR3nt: TGCAGTGCTAGAGATCTGAGGCGGGACGAGCAGTACTTC
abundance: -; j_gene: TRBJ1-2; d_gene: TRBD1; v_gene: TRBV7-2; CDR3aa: CASSLGGGTGDGYTF; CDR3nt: TGTGCCAGCAGCTTAGGAGGGGGAACAGGGGATGGCTACACCTTC
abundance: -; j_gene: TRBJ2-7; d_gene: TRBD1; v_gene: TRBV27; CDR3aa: CASSNGQGPYEQYF; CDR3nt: TGTGCCAGCAGTAACGGACAGGGTCCCTACGAGCAGTACTTC
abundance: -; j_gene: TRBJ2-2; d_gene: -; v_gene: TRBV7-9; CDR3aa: CASSFQGPGELFF; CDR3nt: TGTGCCAGCAGCTTCCAGGGTCCCGGGGAGCTGTTTTTT
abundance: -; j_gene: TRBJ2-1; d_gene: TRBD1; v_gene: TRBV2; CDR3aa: CASTNRGSYNEQFF; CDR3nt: TGTGCCAGCACCAACAGGGGTAGCTACAATGAGCAGTTCTTC
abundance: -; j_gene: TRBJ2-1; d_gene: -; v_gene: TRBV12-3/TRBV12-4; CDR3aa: CASSLVPPQGGGDNEQFF; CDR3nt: TGTGCCAGCAGTTTAGTACCCCCCCAAGGCGGGGGCGACAATGAGCAGTTCTTC
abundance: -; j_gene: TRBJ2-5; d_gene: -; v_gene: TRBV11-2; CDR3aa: CASSFGRSNQETQYF; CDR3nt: TGTGCCAGCAGCTTCGGCCGCAGCAACCAAGAGACCCAGTACTTC
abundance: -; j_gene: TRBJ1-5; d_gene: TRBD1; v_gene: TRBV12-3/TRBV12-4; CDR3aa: CASTLTGVGPQHF; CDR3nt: TGTGCCAGCACCCTGACAGGGGTTGGGCCCCAGCATTTT
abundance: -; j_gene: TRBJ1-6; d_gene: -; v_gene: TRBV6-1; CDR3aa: CASSEAWGVRDNSPLHF; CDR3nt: TGTGCCAGCAGTGAAGCGTGGGGAGTGCGGGATAATTCACCCCTCCACTTT
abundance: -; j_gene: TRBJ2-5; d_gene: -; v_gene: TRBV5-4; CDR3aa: CASSWERETQYF; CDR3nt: TGTGCCAGCAGCTGGGAAAGGGAGACCCAGTACTTC
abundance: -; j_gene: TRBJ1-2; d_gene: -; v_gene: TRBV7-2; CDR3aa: CASSLAMGSFYGYTF; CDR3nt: TGTGCCAGCAGCTTAGCAATGGGATCTTTCTATGGCTACACCTTC
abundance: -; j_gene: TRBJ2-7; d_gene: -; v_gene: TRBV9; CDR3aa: CASSVGGVPYEQYF; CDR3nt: TGTGCCAGCAGCGTAGGCGGGGTTCCCTACGAGCAGTACTTC
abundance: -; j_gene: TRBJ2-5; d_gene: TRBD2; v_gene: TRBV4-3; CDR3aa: CASSQDSGGLETQYF; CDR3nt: TGCGCCAGCAGCCAAGATAGCGGGGGGCTTGAGACCCAGTACTTC
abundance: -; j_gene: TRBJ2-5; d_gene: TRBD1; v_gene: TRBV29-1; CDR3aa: CSVEDGGQGEETQYF; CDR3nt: TGCAGCGTTGAAGATGGGGGACAGGGGGAAGAGACCCAGTACTTC